Shown below are 11 T cell receptor beta chains from a single sample sequenced in a study of T cells in Graves' hyperthyroidism and ophthalmopathy. TCR beta CDR3 regions were amplified from RNA. HTBI primers drove first-round RT-PCR of the TCR CDR3. MiXCR, applied by TCRdb to the multiplex PCR reads, yields one record per CDR3 protein. The table shows around 350,000 distinct CDR3 sequences, with around 13% occurring only once. Sequencing was carried out using blood. Receptors originate from a woman in her twenties or thirties with Graves' ophthalmopathy.

V is TRBV10-3 and J is TRBJ1-2; D ambiguous. Germline loops: CDR1 ENHRY, CDR2 SYGVKD. V lost 0 bases to trimming and J lost 0 bases, with 8 bases between them. The CDR3 extends over 15 amino acids. CDR3 nucleotide sequence: TGTGCCATCAGTGAGTCTCGGGGTACTAACTATGGCTACACCTTC. This sequence encodes CAISESRGTNYGYTF.

This clonotype was counted many times. The chain employs TRBV12-3 or TRBV12-4 and TRBJ1-2; D is possibly TRBD1 (6 bases). With 5 bases removed from V and 4 bases from J, the gap between germline ends came to 8 bases. The CDR3 spans 12 residues. The CDR3 is CASSQTGYGYTF. Written as DNA, the CDR3 is TGTGCCAGCAGTCAGACAGGCTATGGCTACACCTTC.

The chain joins TRBV30 to TRBJ2-2; D is ambiguous. Between the trimmed V and J ends, which lost 0 bases and 6 bases, there was a span of 5 bases. CDR1 and CDR2 from the germline V gene are GTSNPN and SVGIG (reference sequence). The CDR3 covers 12 residues. The CDR3 loop reads CAWSVTAGELFF. As DNA, the CDR3 is TGTGCCTGGAGTGTAACAGCCGGGGAGCTGTTTTTT.

This clonotype was detected many times. The chain employs TRBV20-1 and TRBJ2-5; the D gene could be TRBD1 or TRBD2 (5 bases each). The CDR3 spans 14 residues. V was pared by 3 bases and J by 5 bases, with 16 bases between. Germline V gene data show CDR1 as DFQATT and CDR2 as SNEGSKA (reference sequence). This CDR3 is CSASPGRWMETQYF. In nucleotides, the CDR3 is TGCAGTGCTAGTCCGGGACGGTGGATGGAGACCCAGTACTTC.

V and J are TRBV6-1 and TRBJ2-2; 10 bases map to TRBD2. V lost 6 bases and J lost 0; bases outside the gene matches: 4. CDR1 and CDR2 from the germline V gene are MNHNS and SASEGT. The CDR3 has 16 residues. Written as DNA, the CDR3 is TGTGCCAGCAGGTTCCTAGCGGGGGCGAACACCGGGGAGCTGTTTTTT. Translation: CASRFLAGANTGELFF.

In this sample, this clonotype turned up many times. The chain recombines TRBV13 with TRBJ1-2, with 7 bases matching TRBD1. Germline CDR1 and CDR2: PRHDT and FYEKMQ (reference sequence). The CDR3 has 15 amino acids. After removal of 6 bases from V and 4 bases from J, the junction contained 11 bases not matched to a gene. In nucleotides, the CDR3 is TGTGCCAGCAGTCCTAAAACGACAGGGCCCTATGGCTACACCTTC. It is translated as CASSPKTTGPYGYTF. The full variable domain, its missing parts supplied by reference TRBV13 and TRBJ1-2, is AAGVIQSPRHLIKEKRETATLKCYPIPRHDTVYWYQQGPGQDPQFLISFYEKMQSDKGSIPDRFSAQQFSDYHSELNMSSLELGDSALYFCASSPKTTGPYGYTFGSGTRLTVV.

This clonotype came up many times. As DNA, the CDR3 is TGTGCCAGCAGTTCCCCCGGTGAGCAGTTCTTC. It codes for CASSSPGEQFF. The chain links TRBV28 to TRBJ2-1; D gene ambiguous. This CDR3 has 11 amino acids. Germline CDR1 MDHEN, CDR2 SYDVKM. The V and J ends lost 4 bases and 9 bases respectively, with 7 bases between them.

This sequence joins TRBV5-8 and TRBJ2-3, with 8 bases lining up with TRBD1. CDR3 length: 15 amino acids. V lost 4 bases, J lost 1 base, and 5 bases stayed unmatched. Germline-derived CDR1 and CDR2 are SGHTS and YDEGEE. The CDR3 reads CASSPGTGCTDTQYF. The CDR3 DNA reads as TGTGCCAGCAGCCCAGGGACAGGTTGCACAGATACGCAGTATTTT. Drawing the rest from reference TRBV5-8 and TRBJ2-3, the complete variable domain is EAGVTQSPTHLIKTRGQQATLRCSPISGHTSVYWYQQALGLGLQFLLWYDEGEERNRGNFPPRFSGRQFPNYSSELNVNALELEDSALYLCASSPGTGCTDTQYFGPGTRLTVL.

The rearrangement links TRBV7-6 to TRBJ2-5; 14 nucleotides line up with TRBD2. With 4 bases clipped from V and 7 bases from J, the junction kept 5 bases outside the gene matches. Germline lookup yields CDR1 SGHVS and CDR2 FNYEAQ. This CDR3 spans 15 amino acids. The CDR3 sequence is CASSSTTSGGGTQYF. CDR3 in DNA: TGTGCCAGCAGCTCAACGACTAGCGGGGGGGGGACCCAGTACTTC.

In this sample, this clonotype turned up many times. The chain uses TRBV10-3 and TRBJ2-3; a possible D gene is TRBD1 (5 bases). CDR1 and CDR2 (germline): ENHRY, SYGVKD. Trimming removed 5 bases at V and 3 bases at J, with 21 bases between. The CDR3 is 17 amino acids. CDR3 residues: CAISKTSDPKGTDTQYF. CDR3 in DNA: TGTGCCATCAGTAAAACCTCCGACCCAAAGGGGACAGATACGCAGTATTTT.

This rearrangement joins TRBV6-9 to TRBJ1-4; tentatively, D is TRBD1 (5 bases). Trimming took off 4 bases at V and 5 bases at J, with 8 bases between the two ends. The CDR3 extends over 13 amino acids. In germline, CDR1 is MNHGY, CDR2 SVAAGI. The CDR3 here is CASSSGPNEKLFF. The CDR3 coding sequence is TGTGCCAGCAGTTCGGGACCCAATGAAAAACTGTTTTTT.